The entry below describes one T cell receptor (beta chain). The antigen is unknown. CDR1 and CDR2 from the germline V gene are SNHLY and FYNNEI. The CDR3 extends over 13 amino acids. Trimming at V came to 6 bases and at J to 3 bases, leaving 4 bases not matched to a gene. TCRdb reprocessed the multiplex PCR reads via MiXCR and lists one record per CDR3 protein. The table has 190,000 or so distinct CDR3 sequences, roughly 31% seen once. This sample was included in a study of breast tumors, draining lymph nodes, adjacent tissues. General study findings and limits: The data were judged consistent with most tumor T cells coming from lymph node and expanding in tumor. Tumor and nontumor repertoires were significantly more similar in luminal-like than in basal-like breast cancer. Tumors had less TCR diversity than lymph nodes, more than nontumor tissue.

Breast cancer patients provided tissue from their axillary draining lymph nodes. The receptor comes from a female donor with breast cancer. Some clones in this sample may be carry-over from other donors' samples. V usage is TRBV2 and J usage is TRBJ2-5, with 7 bases aligning to TRBD1. Sequenced: axillary lymph node tissue. The DNA of the CDR3 is TGTGCCAGCAGCGGGACAGCCAAAGAGACCCAGTACTTC. Its protein product is CASSGTAKETQYF.